What follows are 4 T cell receptor beta chains derived from one specimen sequenced in a study of radiation and T cells in renal cell carcinoma. Sequencing used immunoSEQ multiplex PCR; TCRdb keeps in-frame clones, though not all of them. The data show 75,000 to 95,000 clones, with roughly 80% seen just once and roughly a tenth held by the top ten. Indicated time point: blood 4 weeks post-SBRT, at nephrectomy. Treatment: 15 Gy SBRT to primary tumor, nephrectomy 4 weeks later. Sequenced material: blood, taken from a patient whose treatment included radiotherapy and nephrectomy. The source of these receptors is a man aged 45-65 years with renal cell carcinoma.

The rearrangement uses TRBV7-2 and TRBJ2-7; perhaps D is TRBD1 or TRBD2 (5 bases each). V shed 6 bases and J shed 0 bases, with 18 bases lying between them. Germline V gene data show CDR1 as SGHTA and CDR2 as FQGNSA. The CDR3 runs to 16 residues. CDR3 bases: TGTGCCAGCAGTCAATCTTCCGGGACGGCCTCCTACGAGCAGTACTTC. The encoded protein is CASSQSSGTASYEQYF.

The chain employs TRBV18 and TRBJ2-7, with 7 bases fitting TRBD2. Per the germline V gene, CDR1 is KGHSH and CDR2 is LQKENI. J was trimmed by 2 bases and V by 0 bases; bases with no gene match: 7. The CDR3 is made up of 16 amino acids. CDR3 amino acids: CASSPPLLAGAYEQYF. The CDR3 nucleotides are TGTGCCAGCTCACCACCGCTATTGGCGGGAGCCTACGAGCAGTACTTC.

This chain uses TRBV4-1 with TRBJ1-1; D is possibly TRBD1 (6 bases). The CDR3 consists of 14 residues. Germline assignment: CDR1 MGHRA and CDR2 YSYEKL. With 6 bases removed from V and 1 base from J, the gap between germline ends came to 12 bases. The CDR3 spells CASRGTLRNTEAFF. The CDR3 bases are TGCGCCAGCAGAGGGACACTACGGAACACTGAAGCTTTCTTT.

This chain uses TRBV28 with TRBJ2-5, with D unclear. V shed 5 bases and J shed 5 bases, with 15 bases lying between them. The germline gives CDR1 MDHEN, CDR2 SYDVKM. The length of the CDR3 is 14 residues. The CDR3 sequence is CASSDPQIRETQYF. CDR3 coding DNA: TGTGCCAGCAGTGACCCACAAATCCGGGAGACCCAGTACTTC.